This T cell receptor beta chain is drawn from a study of CD8 T cells in Susac syndrome (dated by TCRdb to between 2017 and 2020). About the investigation overall: Whether CD8+ T cell activation and differentiation in Susac syndrome was antigen driven was tested using repertoire sequencing. Paper-wide results and their limitations: The study acknowledged that relatively few individuals were included in the TCR sequencing and HLA analysis.

With regard to this clonotype: This clone's antigen is unknown. Per-nucleotide qualities are absent, and no much larger clonotype sits a single base away.

Peripheral blood CD8+ and CD4+ T cells from healthy donors, Susac syndrome patients and multiple sclerosis patients were profiled by high-throughput TCR beta sequencing. The multiple sclerosis controls were treatment-naive patients whose relapsing-remitting disease, either stable or active, fulfilled the revised McDonald criteria. CD8+ TEMRA cells were enriched by FACS, while bulk CD8+ and CD4+ T cells were purified by magnetic negative isolation. Blood was drawn into EDTA tubes, processed within 24 hours, and PBMCs were isolated by density gradient centrifugation. PBMCs intended for TCR sequencing were frozen in liquid nitrogen and were later thawed in a 37 degrees C water bath. A purity of at least 90% was achieved for sorted or isolated CD4+, CD8+ and CD8+ TEMRA cells. The germline V gene yields KGHDR for CDR1 and SFDVKD for CDR2. The trim is 4 bases for V and 1 base for J, with a gap of 12 bases between the germline ends. The CDR3, from cysteine to phenylalanine, totals 16 residues. CDR3 DNA is the only sequence kept; it has 48 bases, read in frame from the first base.

RNA was extracted using the RNeasy kit, and about 0.45 to 1 microgram was reverse transcribed with random hexamers. TCR beta CDR3 regions were amplified with the immunoSEQ multiplex PCR assay covering 54 Vbeta and 13 Jbeta segments. PCR amplification bias was corrected by using a synthetic template baseline for primer optimization and computational correction. Regarding the original processing steps: Reads were annotated to V, D and J genes according to IMGT and were analyzed with immunoSEQ Analyzer, with only productive sequences retained. Clonality was calculated as one minus the Shannon entropy normalized by log2 of the number of productive unique sequences. Public and private clones were assessed among the 100 most prevalent clones of each patient and control. Clones were defined as Susac-specific if absent from the healthy and MS cohorts, from 1052 published viral clones and from other ImmuneACCESS disease sequences. TCRdb ran its own pipeline on the public reads, namely fastp trimming at Q25 and MiXCR clone calling, and kept in-frame beta chains. One record per CDR3 amino acid sequence lists the most common genes and DNA. TCRdb assigned the V and J calls; the authors' analysis was not used. Within this sample are tens of thousands of distinct CDR3 sequences, with roughly 95% of them counted one time only. Over 0.09% of the sample is in the top ten clones.

The TCR originated in a human donor with multiple sclerosis. The sequenced sample consisted of CD4+ T cells from PBMCs. The chain is made from TRBV24-1 and TRBJ2-2; possibly the D gene is TRBD1, per 6 matching bases. In nucleotides, the sequence is TGTGCCACCAGTGACCGATCGACAGGGAACACCGGGGAGCTGTTTTTT. This sequence encodes CATSDRSTGNTGELFF.